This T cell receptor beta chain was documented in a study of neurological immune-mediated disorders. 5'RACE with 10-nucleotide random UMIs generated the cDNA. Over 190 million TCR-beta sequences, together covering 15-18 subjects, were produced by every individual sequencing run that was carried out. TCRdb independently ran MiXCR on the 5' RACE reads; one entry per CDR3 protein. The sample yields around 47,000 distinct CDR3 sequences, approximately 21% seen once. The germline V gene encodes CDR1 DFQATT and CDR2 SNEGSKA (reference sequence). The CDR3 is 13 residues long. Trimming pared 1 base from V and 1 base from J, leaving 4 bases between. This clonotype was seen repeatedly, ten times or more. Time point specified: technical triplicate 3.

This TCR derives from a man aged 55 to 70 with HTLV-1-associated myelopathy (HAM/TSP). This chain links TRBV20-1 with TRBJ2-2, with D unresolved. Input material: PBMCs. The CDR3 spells CSARGWNTGELFF. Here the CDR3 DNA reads TGCAGTGCTAGAGGTTGGAACACCGGGGAGCTGTTTTTT.